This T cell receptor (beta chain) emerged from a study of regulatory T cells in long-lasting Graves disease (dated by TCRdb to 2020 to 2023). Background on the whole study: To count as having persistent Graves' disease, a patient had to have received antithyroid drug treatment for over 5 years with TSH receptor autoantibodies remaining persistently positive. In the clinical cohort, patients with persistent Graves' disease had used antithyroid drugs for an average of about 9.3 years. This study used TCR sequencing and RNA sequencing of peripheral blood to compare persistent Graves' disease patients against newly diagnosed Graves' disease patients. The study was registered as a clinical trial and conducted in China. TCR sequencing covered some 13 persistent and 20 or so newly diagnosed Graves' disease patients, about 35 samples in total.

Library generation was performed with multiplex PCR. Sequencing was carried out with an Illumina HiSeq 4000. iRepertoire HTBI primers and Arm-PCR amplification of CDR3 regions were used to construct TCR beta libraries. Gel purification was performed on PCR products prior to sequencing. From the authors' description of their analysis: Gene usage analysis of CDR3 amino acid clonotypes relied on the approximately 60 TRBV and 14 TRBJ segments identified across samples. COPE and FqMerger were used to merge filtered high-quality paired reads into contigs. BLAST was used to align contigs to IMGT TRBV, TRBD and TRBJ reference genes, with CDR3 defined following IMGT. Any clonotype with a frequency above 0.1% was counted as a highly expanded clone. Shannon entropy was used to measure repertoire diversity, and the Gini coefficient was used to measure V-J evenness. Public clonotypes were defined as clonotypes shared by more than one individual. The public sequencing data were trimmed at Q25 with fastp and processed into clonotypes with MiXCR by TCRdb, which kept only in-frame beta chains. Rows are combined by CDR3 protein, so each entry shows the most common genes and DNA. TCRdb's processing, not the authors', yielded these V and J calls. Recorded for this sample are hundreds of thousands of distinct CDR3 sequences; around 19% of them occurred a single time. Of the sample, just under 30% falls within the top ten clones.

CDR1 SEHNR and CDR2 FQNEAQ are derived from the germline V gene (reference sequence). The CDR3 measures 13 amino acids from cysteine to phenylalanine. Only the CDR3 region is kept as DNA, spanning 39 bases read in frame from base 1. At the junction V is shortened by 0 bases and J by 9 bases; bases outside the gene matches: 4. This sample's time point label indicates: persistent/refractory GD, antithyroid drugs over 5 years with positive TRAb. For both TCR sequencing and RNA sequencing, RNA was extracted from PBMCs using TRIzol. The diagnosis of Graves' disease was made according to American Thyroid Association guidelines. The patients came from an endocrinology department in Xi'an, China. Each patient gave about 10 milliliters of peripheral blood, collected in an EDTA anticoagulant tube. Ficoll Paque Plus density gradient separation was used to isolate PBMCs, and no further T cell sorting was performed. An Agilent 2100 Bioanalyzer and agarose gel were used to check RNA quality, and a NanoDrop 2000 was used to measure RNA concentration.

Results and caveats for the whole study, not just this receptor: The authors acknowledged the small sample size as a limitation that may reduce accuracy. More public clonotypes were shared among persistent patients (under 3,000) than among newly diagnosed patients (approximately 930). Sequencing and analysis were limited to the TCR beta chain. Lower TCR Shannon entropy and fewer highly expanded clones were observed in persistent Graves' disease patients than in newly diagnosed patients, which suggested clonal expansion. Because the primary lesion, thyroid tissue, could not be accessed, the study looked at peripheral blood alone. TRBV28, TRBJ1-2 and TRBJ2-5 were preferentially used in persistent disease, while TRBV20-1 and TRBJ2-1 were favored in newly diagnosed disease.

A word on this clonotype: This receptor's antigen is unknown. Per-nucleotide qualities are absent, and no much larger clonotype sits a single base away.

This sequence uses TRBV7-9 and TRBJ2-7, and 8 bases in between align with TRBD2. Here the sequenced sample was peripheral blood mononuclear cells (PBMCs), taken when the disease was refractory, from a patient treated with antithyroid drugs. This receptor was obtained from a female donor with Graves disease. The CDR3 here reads CASSLARTSWQYF. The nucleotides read TGTGCCAGCAGCTTAGCTAGGACTAGCTGGCAGTACTTC.